This TCR beta chain was recovered during a study of blood T cell repertoires in COVID-19 (TCRdb year 2020). Regarding the complete study: The collaborator samples originated in the United States, Italy and Spain and spanned the acute and convalescent phases of COVID-19. The prospective study material was composed of cDNA or gDNA derived from T cells, B-cell-depleted T cells, or PBMCs. Subjects who had been exposed to COVID-19, were actively infected with it, or had recovered from it provided the deeply sampled blood TCRbeta repertoires that made up the dataset. A freely available public database, intended as a resource for researchers studying the immune response to SARS-CoV-2, is where the repertoires were released. Samples were obtained from the ongoing ImmuneRACE study (first 160 participants) and from 1,200 or so subjects provided by 6 global collaborators. A de-identified subject ID, COVID-19 status, age in years and sex were almost always included in the sample metadata. Where HLA class I and class II types were available, the types were taken from metadata supplied by the sample provider, not from assay-based typing.

With respect to this clone: Its antigen remains unidentified. No qualities accompany the bases; no much larger clone lies one base away.

The paper's findings and limits, for the study overall: The quantity of clinical and demographic metadata differed by source and by participant and was supplied without curation.

Each collaborating institution followed its own protocols to collect whole blood in K2EDTA tubes. Collaborator samples were shipped for TCRbeta analysis as frozen whole blood, isolated PBMCs, or DNA extracted from either sample type. TCRbeta CDR3 regions were amplified from genomic DNA by means of the immunoSEQ Assay, a bias-controlled multiplex PCR. From the authors' description of their analysis: The number of nucleated cells in each sample was estimated by amplification of reference gene primers within the assay. Sequence reads were collapsed and filtered to measure the absolute abundance of every unique TCRbeta CDR3 rearrangement. For each sample, productive Simpson clonality was calculated as the square root of Simpson's diversity index over productive rearrangements. Held by TCRdb, this immuneACCESS table contains in-frame sequences only and omits some clones. Under half of the omission traces to an unresolved V gene where checked; the cause of the rest is unknown. V and J calls and clone size are those listed in that table; D and trimming were worked out from the DNA. For this sample there are around 130,000 clones; 85% to 90% appear just once. The leading ten clones occupy 3.5% to 5% of the sample.

The cysteine opens and the phenylalanine closes a CDR3 of 12 amino acids. Only CDR3 DNA remains: 36 bases, in frame from the first base. The germline ends are 6 bases apart after V is trimmed by 5 bases and J by 3 bases. CDR1 and CDR2 (KGHDR, SFDVKD) derive from the germline V gene. The sequenced material came from peripheral blood. The chain employs TRBV24-1 and TRBJ1-2; TRBD1 could be the D gene, as 5 bases match. The sequence derives from a human donor in a cohort sampled during active COVID-19. The CDR3 is CATSAGYYGYTF. The sequence in DNA is TGTGCCACCAGTGCAGGGTACTATGGCTACACCTTC.